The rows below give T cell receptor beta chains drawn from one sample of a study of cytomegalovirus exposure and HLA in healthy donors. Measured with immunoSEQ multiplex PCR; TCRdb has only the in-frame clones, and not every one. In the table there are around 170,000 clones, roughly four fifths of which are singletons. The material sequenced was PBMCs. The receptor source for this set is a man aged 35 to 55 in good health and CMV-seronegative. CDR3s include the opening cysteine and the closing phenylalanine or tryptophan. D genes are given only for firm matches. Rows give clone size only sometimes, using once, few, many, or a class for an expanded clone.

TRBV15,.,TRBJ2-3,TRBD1,CATGKGAADTQYF,TGTGCCACAGGAAAGGGGGCCGCAGATACGCAGTATTTT
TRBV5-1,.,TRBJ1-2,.,CASSLPGGSTNYGYTF,TGCGCCAGCAGCTTGCCCGGCGGATCAACTAACTATGGCTACACCTTC
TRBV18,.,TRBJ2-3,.,CASSPSVGTDTQYF,TGTGCCAGCTCACCCTCGGTCGGCACAGATACGCAGTATTTT
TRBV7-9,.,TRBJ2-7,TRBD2,CASSFGTSGPYEQYF,TGTGCCAGCAGTTTTGGGACTAGCGGACCATACGAGCAGTACTTC
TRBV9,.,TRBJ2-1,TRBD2,CASSPLAASNEQFF,TGTGCCAGCAGCCCACTAGCGGCCAGCAATGAGCAGTTCTTC
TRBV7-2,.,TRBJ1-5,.,CASSRDRDQPQHF,TGTGCCAGCAGCCGAGACAGAGATCAGCCCCAGCATTTT
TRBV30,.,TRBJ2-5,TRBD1,CAWSRDRGQETQYF,TGTGCCTGGAGTCGGGACAGGGGCCAAGAGACCCAGTACTTC
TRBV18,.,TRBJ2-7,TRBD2,CASSPSSLARPLQQYF,TGTGCCAGCTCACCTTCCTCACTAGCGCGCCCTCTACAGCAGTACTTC
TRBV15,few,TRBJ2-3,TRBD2,CATSREAGGTDTQYF,TGTGCCACCAGCAGAGAAGCGGGAGGCACAGATACGCAGTATTTT
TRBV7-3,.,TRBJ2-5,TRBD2,CASSLGLAGRGETQYF,TGTGCCAGCAGCTTAGGGCTAGCGGGACGGGGAGAGACCCAGTACTTC
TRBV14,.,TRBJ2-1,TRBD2,CASSQGGLAGTDEQFF,TGTGCCAGCAGCCAAGGCGGACTAGCGGGAACCGATGAGCAGTTCTTC
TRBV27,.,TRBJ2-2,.,CASSLSAVVNTGELFF,TGTGCCAGCAGTTTATCGGCGGTTGTGAACACCGGGGAGCTGTTTTTT
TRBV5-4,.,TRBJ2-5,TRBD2,CASSGGGDLETQYF,TGTGCCAGCTCTGGGGGGGGAGATCTGGAGACCCAGTACTTC
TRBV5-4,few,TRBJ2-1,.,CASSFTYNEQFF,TGTGCCAGCAGCTTTACCTACAATGAGCAGTTCTTC
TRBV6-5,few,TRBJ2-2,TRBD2,CASSYVSGSDGELFF,TGTGCCAGCAGTTACGTGAGCGGGAGCGACGGGGAGCTGTTTTTT
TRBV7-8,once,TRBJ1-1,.,CASSLQRGSNTEAFF,TGTGCCAGCAGCTTACAGCGGGGATCGAACACTGAAGCTTTCTTT
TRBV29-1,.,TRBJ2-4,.,CSVGQFKNSQYF,TGCAGCGTTGGACAGTTCAAAAACAGTCAGTACTTC
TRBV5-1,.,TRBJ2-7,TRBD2,CASSQIAGGIYEQYF,TGCGCCAGCAGCCAGATAGCGGGGGGGATCTACGAGCAGTACTTC
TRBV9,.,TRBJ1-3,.,CASSETGSGNTIYF,TGTGCCAGCAGCGAAACAGGGTCTGGAAACACCATATATTTT
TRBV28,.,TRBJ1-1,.,CASSPPRGGRTEAFF,TGTGCCAGCAGTCCACCCCGGGGGGGGAGGACTGAAGCTTTCTTT